A selection of T cell receptor beta chains follows, all from one sample in a study of shared clonotypes between healthy human individuals. The protocol was immunoSEQ multiplex PCR, while the TCRdb copy is restricted to in-frame clones and leaves out a portion. The table lists millions of clones, about 92% of them singletons, with under 0.45% in the top ten. Material: naive CD4+ T cells from PBMCs. These receptors all stem from a man between 18 and 29 years old in good health. Some clones in this sample may be carry-over from other donors' samples. Both conserved end residues are part of each CDR3. A D gene is named only where the DNA matches it firmly. Not all rows give a size; the values are once, few, many and, for expanded clones, a class.

V	J	D	size	CDR3	DNA
TRBV5-5	TRBJ2-1	NA	NA	CASSRGLSSSYNEQFF	TGTGCCAGCAGCCGCGGGCTTTCGAGCTCCTACAATGAGCAGTTCTTC
TRBV4-2	TRBJ1-4	NA	NA	CASSQRNRATNEKLFF	TGTGCCAGCAGCCAACGGAACAGGGCAACTAATGAAAAACTGTTTTTT
TRBV25-1	TRBJ2-3	NA	few	CASSERGDTQYF	TGTGCCAGCAGTGAAAGGGGAGATACGCAGTATTTT
TRBV30	TRBJ2-4	NA	NA	CAWNYLGQGTVAKNIQYF	TGTGCCTGGAACTACCTGGGCCAGGGGACCGTAGCCAAAAACATTCAGTACTTC
TRBV6-6	TRBJ1-2	TRBD1	NA	CASRAGTGDYGYTF	TGTGCCAGCAGAGCCGGGACAGGTGACTATGGCTACACCTTC
TRBV6-1	TRBJ1-3	NA	NA	CASSESPTGITIYF	TGTGCCAGCAGTGAATCCCCAACAGGGATAACCATATATTTT
TRBV28	TRBJ2-7	NA	NA	CASSFRGGPRGYF	TGTGCCAGCAGTTTTAGGGGTGGACCTCGGGGGTACTTC
TRBV4-3	TRBJ1-1	NA	once	CASSQEPAVNTEAFF	TGCGCCAGCAGCCAAGAACCGGCGGTAAACACTGAAGCTTTCTTT
TRBV7-8	TRBJ1-5	NA	NA	CASSLAENQPQHF	TGTGCCAGCAGCTTAGCTGAAAATCAGCCCCAGCATTTT
TRBV5-4	TRBJ1-2	NA	NA	CASSLDGNYGYTF	TGTGCCAGCAGTTTAGACGGGAACTATGGCTACACCTTC
TRBV5-1	TRBJ2-1	NA	NA	CASLPGDAAYNEQFF	TGCGCCAGCCTCCCCGGGGACGCCGCCTACAATGAGCAGTTCTTC
TRBV5-1	TRBJ2-7	TRBD2	once	CASSWAASGRAYEQYF	TGCGCCAGCAGCTGGGCAGCTAGCGGGAGGGCCTACGAGCAGTACTTC
TRBV7-9	TRBJ1-2	NA	NA	CASSLNSQYGYTF	TGTGCCAGCAGCCTAAACTCCCAATATGGCTACACCTTC
TRBV7-9	TRBJ2-7	TRBD2	once	CASSFLAAYEQYF	TGTGCCAGCAGCTTTCTAGCGGCCTACGAGCAGTACTTC
TRBV5-1	TRBJ2-1	NA	NA	CASSVVAPSYNEQFF	TGCGCCAGCAGCGTTGTAGCGCCCTCCTACAATGAGCAGTTCTTC
TRBV5-6	TRBJ1-4	TRBD1	NA	CASSLASGGGLNEKLFF	TGTGCCAGCAGCTTGGCATCAGGGGGGGGCTTAAATGAAAAACTGTTTTTT
TRBV5-6	TRBJ2-1	NA	NA	CASSLAKGRGRLYNEQFF	TGTGCCAGCAGCTTGGCAAAGGGGCGGGGACGGCTATACAATGAGCAGTTCTTC
TRBV10-3	TRBJ1-6	NA	once	CAIRGSYNSPLHF	TGTGCCATCAGGGGCTCCTATAATTCACCCCTCCACTTT
TRBV4-2	TRBJ1-1	NA	few	CASSQGYISEAFF	TGTGCCAGCAGCCAAGGTTACATTTCTGAAGCTTTCTTT
TRBV6-5	TRBJ2-5	NA	NA	CASRATETQYF	TGTGCCAGCAGGGCCACAGAGACCCAGTACTTC
TRBV19	TRBJ2-5	NA	NA	CASSVAPLETQYF	TGTGCCAGTAGTGTAGCACCCCTTGAGACCCAGTACTTC
TRBV5-1	TRBJ2-2	TRBD1	NA	CASSLGQLFTGELFF	TGCGCCAGCAGCCTGGGACAGCTCTTCACCGGGGAGCTGTTTTTT
TRBV28	TRBJ1-3	NA	NA	CASSLQVFGNTIYF	TGTGCCAGCAGTTTACAGGTGTTTGGAAACACCATATATTTT
TRBV28	TRBJ2-2	NA	NA	CASSSGAAGTGELFF	TGTGCCAGCAGTTCCGGGGCAGCGGGCACCGGGGAGCTGTTTTTT
TRBV9	TRBJ2-6	NA	NA	CASSVVTSSGANVLTF	TGTGCCAGCAGCGTAGTGACCAGTTCTGGGGCCAACGTCCTGACTTTC
TRBV12-5	TRBJ1-5	NA	NA	CASAPELNQPQHF	TGTGCTAGTGCTCCGGAGCTTAATCAGCCCCAGCATTTT
TRBV28	TRBJ1-5	NA	NA	CASSARTDNQPQHF	TGTGCCAGCAGTGCACGGACCGATAATCAGCCCCAGCATTTT
TRBV7-9	TRBJ2-3	TRBD2	NA	CASSLPAGETDTQYF	TGTGCCAGCAGCCTACCAGCGGGAGAGACAGATACGCAGTATTTT
TRBV29-1	TRBJ2-5	NA	NA	CSVLQGVETQYF	TGCAGCGTTCTCCAGGGTGTGGAGACCCAGTACTTC
TRBV7-9	TRBJ2-2	TRBD2	NA	CASSDRLAGINTGELFF	TGTGCCAGCAGCGATAGACTAGCGGGAATCAACACCGGGGAGCTGTTTTTT
TRBV19	TRBJ2-6	NA	NA	CASRVPSGANVLTF	TGTGCCAGCAGGGTACCCTCTGGGGCCAACGTCCTGACTTTC
TRBV9	TRBJ2-2	NA	NA	CASSVVQGGGELFF	TGTGCCAGCAGCGTGGTACAGGGTGGCGGGGAGCTGTTTTTT
TRBV6-5	TRBJ1-2	TRBD1	NA	CASSFFGQGGGYTF	TGTGCCAGCAGTTTTTTTGGACAGGGAGGTGGCTACACCTTC
TRBV6-6	TRBJ1-2	TRBD1	NA	CASSHTGGAYGYTF	TGTGCCAGCAGTCATACAGGGGGCGCCTATGGCTACACCTTC
TRBV7-8	TRBJ2-7	TRBD1	NA	CASLRGTGAPKAYEQYF	TGTGCCAGCCTAAGAGGGACAGGGGCGCCAAAAGCCTACGAGCAGTACTTC
TRBV6-6	TRBJ1-2	NA	NA	CASSTDYGYTF	TGTGCCAGCAGTACAGACTATGGCTACACCTTC
TRBV2	TRBJ2-1	NA	NA	CASRGFKGYNEQFF	TGTGCCAGCAGGGGGTTTAAGGGTTACAATGAGCAGTTCTTC
TRBV29-1	TRBJ2-7	NA	NA	CSVESGRTYEQYF	TGCAGCGTTGAATCCGGGCGGACCTACGAGCAGTACTTC
TRBV2	TRBJ1-2	TRBD1	NA	CASIPGGGSGYTF	TGTGCCAGCATTCCAGGGGGAGGATCTGGCTACACCTTC
TRBV18	TRBJ1-2	NA	few	CASSPSLGGYTF	TGTGCCAGCTCACCGAGTCTCGGGGGCTACACCTTC
TRBV29-1	TRBJ2-5	NA	NA	CSVRDPSETQYF	TGCAGCGTTAGGGACCCCTCGGAGACCCAGTACTTC
TRBV7-2	TRBJ2-7	TRBD2	NA	CASSLGLAGGSYEQYF	TGTGCCAGCAGCTTAGGGCTAGCGGGAGGTTCCTACGAGCAGTACTTC
TRBV2	TRBJ1-1	NA	NA	CASSVRQHTEAFF	TGTGCCAGCAGTGTACGACAGCATACTGAAGCTTTCTTT
TRBV28	TRBJ2-7	NA	NA	CASSPQVSYEQYF	TGTGCCAGCAGCCCTCAGGTCTCCTACGAGCAGTACTTC
TRBV19	TRBJ1-5	TRBD1	NA	CASSTQQGVVNQPQHF	TGTGCCAGTAGTACCCAACAGGGGGTGGTCAATCAGCCCCAGCATTTT
TRBV4-2	TRBJ2-7	NA	NA	CASSQDRRYEQYF	TGTGCCAGCAGCCAAGATCGGCGATACGAGCAGTACTTC
TRBV6-6	TRBJ2-5	NA	NA	CASSYPTGGQETQYF	TGTGCCAGCAGTTACCCCACCGGGGGCCAAGAGACCCAGTACTTC
TRBV7-9	TRBJ1-4	NA	NA	CASSLDHNEKLFF	TGTGCCAGCAGCTTAGACCATAATGAAAAACTGTTTTTT
TRBV4-1	TRBJ2-7	NA	NA	CASSQASVSYEQYF	TGCGCCAGCAGCCAAGCCTCGGTTTCGTACGAGCAGTACTTC
TRBV7-3	TRBJ1-1	NA	NA	CASSFAGKNTEAFF	TGTGCCAGCAGCTTCGCAGGAAAGAACACTGAAGCTTTCTTT
TRBV5-5	TRBJ2-7	TRBD1	NA	CASSYWDSSYEQYF	TGTGCCAGCAGTTACTGGGACAGCTCCTACGAGCAGTACTTC